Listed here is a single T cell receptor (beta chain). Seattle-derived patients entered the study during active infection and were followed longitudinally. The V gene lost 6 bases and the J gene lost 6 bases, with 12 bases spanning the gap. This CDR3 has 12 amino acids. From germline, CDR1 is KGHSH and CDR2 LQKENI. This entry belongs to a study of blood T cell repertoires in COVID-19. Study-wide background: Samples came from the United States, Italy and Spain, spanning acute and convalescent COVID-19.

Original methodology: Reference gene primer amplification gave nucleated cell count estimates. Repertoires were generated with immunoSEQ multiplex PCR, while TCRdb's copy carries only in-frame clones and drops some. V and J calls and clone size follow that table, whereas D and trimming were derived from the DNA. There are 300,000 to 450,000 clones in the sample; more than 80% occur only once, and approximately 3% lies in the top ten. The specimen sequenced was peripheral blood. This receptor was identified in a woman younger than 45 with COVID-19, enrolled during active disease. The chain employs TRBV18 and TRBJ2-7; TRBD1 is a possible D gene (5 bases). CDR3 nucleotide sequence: TGTGCCAGCTCGCCTATTCAGGGCGAGCAGTACTTC. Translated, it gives CASSPIQGEQYF.